The clone carrying this TCR beta chain was found a few times. What it recognizes is unknown. The data were produced by immunoSEQ multiplex PCR, yet TCRdb's version contains in-frame clones alone and is incomplete. The sample lists 20,000 to 30,000 clones; about 76% were seen once. This sample is part of a study of PD-1 blockade in classical Hodgkin lymphoma. The CDR3 is 14 residues long. Trimming cost V 5 bases and J 6 bases; bases outside gene matches: 5. Per the germline V gene, CDR1 is SEHNR and CDR2 is FQNEAQ (reference sequence). Broader study findings: Newly diagnosed patients reportedly trailed healthy donors in baseline TCR diversity. Baseline diversity resembling that of newly diagnosed patients was seen in complete responders. Patients with an early start, nivolumab under 1 year after ASCT, were excluded.

All the patients suffered relapse after autologous stem cell transplantation, and brentuximab vedotin exposure differed. Best responses fell into complete response, partial response or progressive disease. The sequences come from peripheral blood mononuclear cells (PBMCs), collected before the second cycle of nivolumab. This rearrangement joins TRBV7-9 to TRBJ2-7, with TRBD2 identical over 12 bases. This clonotype was obtained from a human donor with classical Hodgkin lymphoma. In nucleotides, the CDR3 is TGTGCCAGCAGCCGGACTAGCGGGGACCCCGAGCAGTACTTC. Protein product: CASSRTSGDPEQYF. Variable domain in full (rest from reference TRBV7-9 and TRBJ2-7): DTGVSQNPRHKITKRGQNVTFRCDPISEHNRLYWYRQTLGQGPEFLTYFQNEAQLEKSRLLSDRFSAERPKGSFSTLEIQRTEQGDSAMYLCASSRTSGDPEQYFGPGTRLTVT.